The rows below give T cell receptor beta chains drawn from one sample of a study of blood T cell repertoires in COVID-19. This table comes from immunoSEQ multiplex PCR, and its TCRdb copy is limited to in-frame clones, with some not included. Of 150,000 to 160,000 clones in the sample, 80% were seen once. Sequenced: peripheral blood. These receptors were collected from a man aged 60-69 years with acute or convalescent COVID-19. Each CDR3 is given with its conserved first and last residue. The order of the fields is clone size, D gene, V gene, J gene, CDR3 DNA, CDR3 protein. A D gene is named only where the DNA matches it firmly. Only part of the rows carry a size: once, few, many, or a class if the clone is expanded.

.	TRBD2	TRBV4-3	TRBJ2-7	TGCGCCAGCAGCCAAGATAATCGGGAGGGCCGGTACGAGCAGTACTTC	CASSQDNREGRYEQYF
.	.	TRBV21-1	TRBJ2-1	TGTGCCAGCAGCCCCTCTACTAGCGGGAGGGCCAATGAGCAGTTCTTC	CASSPSTSGRANEQFF
.	TRBD2	TRBV6-5	TRBJ2-6	TGTGCCAGCAGCGGCGGGGGGGCCGGGGCCAACGTCCTGACTTTC	CASSGGGAGANVLTF
.	.	TRBV28	TRBJ2-7	TGTGCCAGCAGGACCCGGACAGTTGCCTACGAGCAGTACTTC	CASRTRTVAYEQYF
.	.	TRBV6-2/TRBV6-3	TRBJ1-5	TGTGCCAGCAGTTACGCCCCGGCGGCGGGCAATCAGCCCCAGCATTTT	CASSYAPAAGNQPQHF
.	.	TRBV5-1	TRBJ2-2	TGCGCCAGCAGCCCCGGGACAAGGAACACCGGGGAGCTGTTTTTT	CASSPGTRNTGELFF
once	.	TRBV25-1	TRBJ2-5	TGTGCCAGCAGAACAGGCAAAGAGACCCAGTACTTC	CASRTGKETQYF
.	TRBD2	TRBV19	TRBJ2-3	TGTGCCAGTCGACACCTCCCGGGACTAGCGGGAGGGGGCACAGATACGCAGTATTTT	CASRHLPGLAGGGTDTQYF
.	TRBD1	TRBV27	TRBJ1-6	TGTGCCAGCAGCTCAGGGGCTGGGACAGGGGGGGCTCTGGGTTCACCCCTCCACTTT	CASSSGAGTGGALGSPLHF
.	.	TRBV5-1	TRBJ1-4	TGCGCCAGCAGCTCGGGTTTGGGAGAAGGTGGTGAAAAACTGTTTTTT	CASSSGLGEGGEKLFF
once	TRBD2	TRBV24-1	TRBJ2-1	TGTGCCACCAGTGACCAGACTAGCGGGGGGGCATTTGAGCAGTTCTTC	CATSDQTSGGAFEQFF
.	TRBD2	TRBV5-4	TRBJ2-1	TGTGCCAGCAGCCCTTTGAGCGGGGGGTACAATGAGCAGTTCTTC	CASSPLSGGYNEQFF
.	TRBD2	TRBV9	TRBJ2-7	TGTGCCAGCAGCCCAGGGACTAGCGGGGTCTCCTACGAGCAGTACTTC	CASSPGTSGVSYEQYF
.	.	TRBV12-3/TRBV12-4	TRBJ2-7	TGTGCCAGCAGTTTAAACACCTACGAGCAGTACTTC	CASSLNTYEQYF
.	TRBD1	TRBV7-2	TRBJ1-1	TGTGCCAGCAGCCATACAGGGGCCACTGAAGCTTTCTTT	CASSHTGATEAFF
many	.	TRBV14	TRBJ2-1	TGTGCCAGCAGCCAAGGTGCCAGAAACAATGAGCAGTTCTTC	CASSQGARNNEQFF
.	.	TRBV27	TRBJ2-6	TGTGCCAGCAGGGACACTGGGGCCAACGTCCTGACTTTC	CASRDTGANVLTF
once	.	TRBV6-2/TRBV6-3	TRBJ2-2	TGTGCCAGCAGTTACTACAGGGATGCGAACACCGGGGAGCTGTTTTTT	CASSYYRDANTGELFF
.	.	TRBV7-2	TRBJ2-1	TGTGCCAGCAGGCCTACAGGGCGCAATGAGCAGTTCTTC	CASRPTGRNEQFF
.	TRBD1	TRBV24-1	TRBJ1-5	TGTGCCACCAGTGATCCTAATGCACAGGGGAAGAGCAATCAGCCCCAGCATTTT	CATSDPNAQGKSNQPQHF
.	TRBD1	TRBV5-4	TRBJ2-7	TGTGCCAGCAGCTTAGGGGCCAGACAGGGGGACGAGCAGTACTTC	CASSLGARQGDEQYF
.	TRBD2	TRBV4-1	TRBJ2-7	TGCGCCAGCAGCCACTCCGGGACTAGCGGTTCCTACGAGCAGTACTTC	CASSHSGTSGSYEQYF
few	.	TRBV7-2	TRBJ2-5	TGTGCCAGCAGCTTAGAAGCGAACCTAGTGGAGACCCAGTACTTC	CASSLEANLVETQYF
.	TRBD2	TRBV5-1	TRBJ2-2	TGCGCCAGCAGCTTCCTAGCGGGGCCGAACACCGGGGAGCTGTTTTTT	CASSFLAGPNTGELFF
.	TRBD1	TRBV27	TRBJ1-1	TGTGCCAGCAGTCCCTCCGGGACAGGTAAGGCTTTCTTT	CASSPSGTGKAFF
.	TRBD1	TRBV10-3	TRBJ2-3	TGTGCAGCCCGACAGGGCCTTAGCACAGATACGCAGTATTTT	CAARQGLSTDTQYF
.	TRBD1	TRBV4-2	TRBJ2-2	TGTGCCAGCAAACTAGGGACAGGGGAGGCGGCCGGGGAGCTGTTTTTT	CASKLGTGEAAGELFF
.	.	TRBV12-3/TRBV12-4	TRBJ2-5	TGTGCCAGCAGTTTACGGGGGGCGGAGACCCAGTACTTC	CASSLRGAETQYF
once	.	TRBV11-1	TRBJ2-1	TGTGCCAGCAGATTCTCGAGCGGAGCGTACAATGAGCAGTTCTTC	CASRFSSGAYNEQFF
few	.	TRBV6-5	TRBJ1-2	TGTGCCAGCAGTTATACCGGGATTATGGGCTACACCTTC	CASSYTGIMGYTF
.	TRBD1	TRBV20-1	TRBJ1-2	TGCAGTGCTAGTGGGACAGGGGGACTTAACTATGGCTACACCTTC	CSASGTGGLNYGYTF
.	.	TRBV7-2	TRBJ2-1	TGTGCCAGCAGCTTAGGGGCCTCATCCTACAATGAGCAGTTCTTC	CASSLGASSYNEQFF
.	.	TRBV28	TRBJ2-2	TGTGCCAGCAGTCAAATACAGGGTAACACCGGGGAGCTGTTTTTT	CASSQIQGNTGELFF
.	TRBD1	TRBV2	TRBJ1-4	TGTGCCAGCAGCGGACAGGGGGCGAGTGAAAAACTGTTTTTT	CASSGQGASEKLFF
.	.	TRBV2	TRBJ1-1	TGTGCCAGCGGAGGGAGGGCAGAAGCTTTCTTT	CASGGRAEAFF
.	TRBD1	TRBV5-5	TRBJ2-6	TGTGCCAGCATTTCCGGGACAGGGGTCTCTGGGGCCAACGTCCTGACTTTC	CASISGTGVSGANVLTF
.	TRBD1	TRBV27	TRBJ1-2	TGTGCCAGCAGCCTAGTTCAGGGGGCTTCGGGCAATTATGGCTACACCTTC	CASSLVQGASGNYGYTF
.	.	TRBV6-2/TRBV6-3	TRBJ2-1	TGTGCCAGCAGCCCCCCTCTCGGGAGAGCTACTAGTGAGCAGTTCTTC	CASSPPLGRATSEQFF
.	TRBD1	TRBV5-4	TRBJ2-5	TGTGCCAGCAGCCAGGGACAGGAAGAGACCCAGTACTTC	CASSQGQEETQYF
.	TRBD2	TRBV4-2	TRBJ2-1	TGTGCCAGCAGCCAAGATCCGGGGGGGGTCTACAATGAGCAGTTCTTC	CASSQDPGGVYNEQFF
.	TRBD1	TRBV6-5	TRBJ1-5	TGTGCCAGCAGTCGGACAGGGGGAGCTCAGCCCCAGCATTTT	CASSRTGGAQPQHF
few	.	TRBV3-1/TRBV3-2	TRBJ1-2	TGTGCCAGCAGCCAAAGCGACAGCAACTATGGCTACACCTTC	CASSQSDSNYGYTF
once	TRBD1	TRBV15	TRBJ2-1	TGTGCCACCAGCAGAGACCAACGGACAGGGCACTACAATGAGCAGTTCTTC	CATSRDQRTGHYNEQFF
.	TRBD1	TRBV19	TRBJ2-5	TGTGCCAGTAGTCCACGGACAGGCTCGCAGGAGACCCAGTACTTC	CASSPRTGSQETQYF
.	.	TRBV28	TRBJ2-3	TGTGCCAGCAGTATTCAGGATACGCAGTATTTT	CASSIQDTQYF
.	.	TRBV12-3/TRBV12-4	TRBJ1-2	TGTGCCAGCAGCCTGGACGGAGGAATTGGCTACACCTTC	CASSLDGGIGYTF